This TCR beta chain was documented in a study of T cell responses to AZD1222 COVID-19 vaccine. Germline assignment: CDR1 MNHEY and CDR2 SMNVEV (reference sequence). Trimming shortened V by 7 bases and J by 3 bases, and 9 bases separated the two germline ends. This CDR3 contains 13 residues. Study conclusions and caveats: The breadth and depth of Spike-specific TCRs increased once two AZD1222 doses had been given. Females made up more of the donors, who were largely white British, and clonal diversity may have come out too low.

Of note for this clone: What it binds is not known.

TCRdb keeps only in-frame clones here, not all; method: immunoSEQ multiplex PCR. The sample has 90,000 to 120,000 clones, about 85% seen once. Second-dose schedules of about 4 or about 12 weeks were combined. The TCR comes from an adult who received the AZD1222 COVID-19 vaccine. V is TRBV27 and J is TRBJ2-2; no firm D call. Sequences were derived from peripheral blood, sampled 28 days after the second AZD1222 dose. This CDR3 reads CASTVRDTGELFF. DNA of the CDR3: TGTGCCAGCACTGTTAGAGACACCGGGGAGCTGTTTTTT.